This T cell receptor beta chain was found in a study of shared clonotypes between healthy human individuals. This clone occurred once. This CDR3 is also generated by other DNA sequences in the sample. The method was immunoSEQ multiplex PCR; TCRdb's version includes in-frame clones alone and lacks a portion of them. This sample has millions of clones, with approximately 93% found just once. The material sequenced was naive CD4+ T cells from PBMCs. Subset specified: CD45RA+ positively selected. This receptor was identified in a man aged 18 to 30 in good health. Some clones in this sample may be carry-over from other donors' samples.

The CDR3 reads CSAPRRGELFF. The CDR3 DNA reads TGCAGTGCCCCCAGGAGGGGGGAGCTGTTTTTT. The V call is TRBV20-1, the J call TRBJ2-2; D perhaps matches TRBD2 (5 bases). V was trimmed by 6 bases and J by 8 bases, leaving 10 bases between them. This CDR3 is 11 amino acids long. Germline V gives CDR1 DFQATT, CDR2 SNEGSKA (reference sequence).